Below are 30 T cell receptor beta chains sequenced from a single sample in a study of identical twins. Each CDR3 protein is one row after TCRdb ran MiXCR on the 5' RACE reads. The sample contains hundreds of thousands of distinct CDR3 sequences, about 9.4% of which appear only once. This sample also appeared in a second study, on yellow fever vaccine responses in identical twins.

Sequenced material: PBMCs. All receptors derive from a young woman in good health.

This chain connects TRBV20-1 to TRBJ2-7; TRBD2 agrees at 8 bases. Germline CDR1 is DFQATT and CDR2 is SNEGSKA (reference sequence). The CDR3 spans 13 residues. The V and J ends lost 4 bases and 4 bases, in that order; junction bases with no gene match: 6. CDR3 nucleotides: TGCAGTGCTAACCCCGGGAGGGCGTACGAGCAGTACTTC. Protein sequence: CSANPGRAYEQYF.

This clonotype has more than one count but fewer than ten. The rearrangement uses TRBV3-1 and TRBJ2-3; D tentatively reads TRBD1 or TRBD2 (5 bases each). CDR1 and CDR2 from the germline V gene are LGHDT and YNNKEL (reference sequence). The ends were cut back, 5 bases at V and 1 base at J, with 13 bases in the middle. This CDR3 has 15 residues. CDR3 nucleotides: TGTGCCAGCAGCGGCCGGGACCCAGGCACAGATACGCAGTATTTT. Amino acids: CASSGRDPGTDTQYF.

This clonotype was observed at least ten times. Here the CDR3 DNA reads TGCGCCAGCAGCCAAGATTGGGAGAATCATCAGCCCCAGCATTTT. Translation gives CASSQDWENHQPQHF. The V gene is TRBV4-1, the J gene TRBJ1-5; D is unclear. Germline V gene sequence: CDR1 MGHRA, CDR2 YSYEKL. This CDR3 comprises 15 residues. The V end was cut by 0 bases, the J end by 5 bases, with 11 bases between.

This clonotype has a count of ten or more. The rearrangement joins TRBV7-9 to TRBJ2-5, with D possibly TRBD2 on 6 matching bases. V was clipped by 2 bases and J by 5 bases, with 15 bases between them. CDR1 and CDR2 from the germline V gene are SEHNR and FQNEAQ (reference sequence). This CDR3 comprises 15 residues. The DNA for the CDR3 is TGTGCCAGCAGCTTATCGTCGGGGGATCAGGAGACCCAGTACTTC. Translating gives CASSLSSGDQETQYF.

The chain combines TRBV6-1 with TRBJ2-5; D may match TRBD1 or TRBD2 (6 bases each). V dropped 0 bases and J dropped 1 base, with 18 bases sitting between them. CDR1 MNHNS and CDR2 SASEGT come from the germline V gene. The CDR3 is 18 amino acids. CDR3 in DNA: TGTGCCAGCAGTGAAGCCTGGTGGGCGGGGACAACCCAAGAGACCCAGTACTTC. This encodes CASSEAWWAGTTQETQYF.

Written as DNA, the CDR3 is TGTGCCAGCAGGGGGGGACTGCTGAACACCGGGGAGCTGTTTTTT. Its protein product is CASRGGLLNTGELFF. The chain links TRBV6-1 to TRBJ2-2; D might be TRBD2 (6 bases). CDR3 size: 15 residues. The V end was cut by 6 bases, the J end by 1 base, with 12 bases between. The germline V gene has CDR1 MNHNS and CDR2 SASEGT.

This clonotype was counted only a few times. V usage is TRBV9 and J usage is TRBJ2-5; 9 nucleotides line up with TRBD2. V shed 6 bases, J shed 5 bases, and the junction held 11 bases outside the gene matches. The CDR3 is 15 residues long. Germline assignment: CDR1 SGDLS and CDR2 YYNGEE. For the CDR3, the DNA is TGTGCCAGCACCAAACGAGCGGGGGGACAGGAGACCCAGTACTTC. Amino acids: CASTKRAGGQETQYF.

This clonotype was found a few times. The rearrangement joins TRBV24-1 to TRBJ2-3, with 10 bases that match TRBD2. This CDR3 spans 18 amino acids. The V gene end was trimmed by 0 bases and the J gene end by 5 bases; junction bases not matched to a gene: 10. Germline assignment: CDR1 KGHDR and CDR2 SFDVKD. CDR3 DNA sequence: TGTGCCACCAGTGATTTGCGAGGCCCCGGGACTAGCGAAGATACGCAGTATTTT. Protein: CATSDLRGPGTSEDTQYF.

This clonotype was counted between two and nine times. V is TRBV6-2 or TRBV6-3 and J is TRBJ2-7; D may be TRBD1 (5 bases). Trimming took off 6 bases at V and 0 bases at J, with 6 bases between the two ends. CDR1 is MNHEY and CDR2 is SVGEGT in the germline V gene. This CDR3 has 12 residues. In DNA form, the CDR3 reads TGTGCCAGCAGGACAGCCTCCTACGAGCAGTACTTC. It is translated as CASRTASYEQYF.

This clonotype showed up just a few times. The chain employs TRBV28 and TRBJ2-3, with 13 bases matching TRBD2. CDR1 and CDR2 from the germline V gene are MDHEN and SYDVKM. The junction had 13 bases not matched to a gene; V was cut back by 3 bases and J by 1 base. This CDR3 is 20 amino acids long. The CDR3 here is CASSFQGLAGARPGTDTQYF. CDR3 sequence (DNA): TGTGCCAGCAGTTTTCAAGGACTAGCGGGAGCGAGGCCCGGCACAGATACGCAGTATTTT.

Many counts were recorded for this clonotype. The germline gene is not matched at one end of the junction; a read error may be the cause. This CDR3 reads CASSLGEGQPQHF. The CDR3 bases are TGTGCTAGCAGCTTAGGAGAGGGTCAGCCCCAGCATTTT. This chain connects TRBV7-7 to TRBJ1-5; D gene uncertain. CDR1 SSHAT and CDR2 FNYEAQ come from the germline V gene (reference sequence). This CDR3 is 13 amino acids long.

This clonotype was seen more than once but under ten times. The rearrangement links TRBV11-2 to TRBJ2-2; a possible D gene is TRBD1 (5 bases). V was shortened by 7 bases and J by 1 base, with 10 bases between the two germline ends. Germline CDR1 is SGHAT and CDR2 is FQNNGV. This CDR3 is built from 14 residues. The CDR3 nucleotides are TGTGCCAGCACCCGAGACAGGAACACCGGGGAGCTGTTTTTT. Its protein product is CASTRDRNTGELFF.

The chain is built from TRBV9 and TRBJ2-1; D might be TRBD2 (5 bases). V lost 0 bases and J 3 bases, leaving 10 bases between the germline ends. This CDR3 spans 15 amino acids. Germline lookup yields CDR1 SGDLS and CDR2 YYNGEE. The CDR3: CASSVGVGLYNEQFF. CDR3 nucleotide sequence: TGTGCCAGCAGCGTAGGGGTTGGACTCTACAATGAGCAGTTCTTC.

This rearrangement joins TRBV6-4 to TRBJ2-2, with D perhaps TRBD2 (6 bases). Trimming took off 8 bases at V and 9 bases at J, with 19 bases between the two ends. The germline gives CDR1 MRHNA, CDR2 SNTAGT. The CDR3 sequence is 14 residues long. The CDR3 loop reads CASSTSSGDRELFF. For the CDR3, the DNA is TGTGCCAGCTCGACTAGTTCTGGGGACCGGGAGCTGTTTTTT.

This clonotype was counted at least ten times. The chain employs TRBV4-1 and TRBJ1-1, with D possibly TRBD1 on 5 matching bases. V gave up 4 bases and J gave up 7 bases, with 7 bases separating them. Germline CDR1 MGHRA, CDR2 YSYEKL. The CDR3 loop spans 11 amino acids. For the CDR3, the DNA is TGCGCCAGCAGCCGGGACGGTGAAGCTTTCTTT. Translating it yields CASSRDGEAFF.

This clonotype was seen at least ten times. The V gene is TRBV7-9, the J gene TRBJ2-3, with D unresolved. The ends were cut back, 2 bases at V and 4 bases at J, with 7 bases in the middle. CDR1 and CDR2 (germline): SEHNR, FQNEAQ (reference sequence). The CDR3 has 13 amino acids. CDR3 DNA sequence: TGTGCCAGCAGCTTATTATCTGCAGATACGCAGTATTTT. Translating it yields CASSLLSADTQYF.

CDR3 residues: CASSALQGPANYGYTF. The CDR3 DNA is TGCGCCAGCAGCGCCCTTCAGGGACCTGCTAACTATGGCTACACCTTC. The genes are TRBV5-1 and TRBJ1-2; perhaps TRBD1 as D (5 bases). Looked up from germline, CDR1 is SGHRS and CDR2 is YFSETQ. The CDR3 contains 16 residues. Between the trimmed V and J ends, which lost 4 bases and 0 bases, there was a span of 16 bases.

This clonotype was seen a few times. The rearrangement uses TRBV3-1 and TRBJ2-5; D could derive from TRBD1 or TRBD2 (5 bases each). The germline CDR1 and CDR2 sequences are LGHDT and YNNKEL (reference sequence). V was clipped by 1 base and J by 4 bases, with 10 bases between them. The CDR3 consists of 14 residues. The CDR3 DNA sequence: TGTGCCAGCAGCCAAGGTTTTGGGGGAGAGACCCAGTACTTC. Protein: CASSQGFGGETQYF.

The J gene is TRBJ2-1, the V gene TRBV12-3 or TRBV12-4, with TRBD2 matching 9 bases. The CDR3 has 15 amino acids. V shed 2 bases and J 10 bases; nucleotides not matched to a gene: 9. CDR3 in DNA: TGTGCCAGCAGTTTAATTCCGGGACTAGCATACGAGCAGTTCTTC. Amino acids: CASSLIPGLAYEQFF.

This clonotype occurred a few times. The chain uses TRBV2 and TRBJ2-7; D perhaps matches TRBD1 (5 bases). V lost 6 bases, J lost 6 bases, and 18 bases lay in between. Germline lookup yields CDR1 SNHLY and CDR2 FYNNEI. This CDR3 spans 14 amino acids. The CDR3 sequence: CASRQGNRRPEQYF. CDR3 DNA: TGTGCCAGCAGGCAGGGAAATCGTCGCCCCGAGCAGTACTTC.

V is TRBV5-1 and J is TRBJ2-1; 9 nucleotides line up with TRBD2. The CDR3 spans 17 residues. Germline V gene data show CDR1 as SGHRS and CDR2 as YFSETQ. The junction had 13 bases not matched to a gene; V was cut back by 0 bases and J by 9 bases. The CDR3 DNA reads TGCGCCAGCAGCTTGGCCACAGGGTCCGGACTAGCGTCTGAGCAGTTCTTC. Protein: CASSLATGSGLASEQFF.

This clonotype was seen many times. The chain combines TRBV6-2 or TRBV6-3 with TRBJ2-1; D is ambiguous. The CDR3 is made up of 17 amino acids. V was pared by 0 bases and J by 0 bases, with 12 bases between. Looked up from germline, CDR1 is MNHEY and CDR2 is SVGEGT. CDR3 sequence: CASSYSIAGGSYNEQFF. CDR3 nucleotides: TGTGCCAGCAGTTACTCGATAGCCGGTGGCTCCTACAATGAGCAGTTCTTC.

This clonotype turned up a few times. V is TRBV28 and J is TRBJ2-1, with 9 positions matching TRBD2. With V trimmed by 3 bases and J by 7 bases, 7 bases remained unmatched. Germline-derived CDR1 and CDR2 are MDHEN and SYDVKM. The CDR3 covers 15 residues. CDR3: CASSFWREGRNEQFF. The CDR3 DNA sequence: TGTGCCAGCAGTTTCTGGCGGGAGGGCCGGAATGAGCAGTTCTTC.

This chain uses TRBV11-3 with TRBJ2-3, with 8 bases identical to TRBD1. This CDR3 spans 23 amino acids. CDR1 SGHNT and CDR2 YENEEA come from the germline V gene. V shed 1 base, J shed 0 bases, and the junction held 24 bases outside the gene matches. CDR3 DNA: TGTGCCAGCAGCTTAGGACGGCGGGCAGGGCCCTTTGGACAGGGAGCTAGCACAGATACGCAGTATTTT. This codes for CASSLGRRAGPFGQGASTDTQYF.

This clonotype was counted only a few times. This sequence joins TRBV5-1 and TRBJ2-1; 14 bases line up with TRBD2. J was trimmed by 0 bases and V by 2 bases; bases with no gene match: 10. The CDR3 extends over 20 amino acids. Germline V gene lookup returns CDR1 SGHRS and CDR2 YFSETQ. Written as DNA, the CDR3 is TGCGCCAGCAGCTTTCCGGGACTAGCGGGAGTTGGGAACTCCTACAATGAGCAGTTCTTC. Translating gives CASSFPGLAGVGNSYNEQFF.

This clonotype was observed a handful of times. This chain connects TRBV5-1 to TRBJ2-5, with D perhaps TRBD1 or TRBD2 (6 bases each). CDR1 is SGHRS, CDR2 YFSETQ, per germline. This CDR3 has 16 residues. Trimming took off 0 bases at V and 5 bases at J, with 17 bases between the two ends. CDR3 sequence (DNA): TGCGCCAGCAGCTTGGGCGGCCGGGGGCCCTCTGAGACCCAGTACTTC. Translation gives CASSLGGRGPSETQYF.

This clonotype came up a few times. The chain carries TRBV5-1 and TRBJ2-5; D is uncertain. The CDR3 is 12 amino acids. CDR1 SGHRS and CDR2 YFSETQ come from the germline V gene. With 4 bases removed from V and 5 bases from J, the gap between germline ends came to 9 bases. The CDR3 loop reads CASSPPAETQYF. In DNA, the CDR3 is TGCGCCAGCAGCCCCCCCGCGGAGACCCAGTACTTC.

The V call is TRBV20-1, the J call TRBJ2-4; perhaps TRBD1 as D (5 bases). Germline values: CDR1 DFQATT, CDR2 SNEGSKA (reference sequence). There are 16 residues in the CDR3. The V end lost 3 bases, the J end lost 3 bases, and 18 bases lay between the germline ends. The CDR3 DNA sequence: TGCAGTGCTAGCCCAACCGTGGGGCGCGGCAAAAACATTCAGTACTTC. Translated: CSASPTVGRGKNIQYF.

This chain links TRBV7-2 with TRBJ2-3; 11 bases match TRBD2. CDR3 length: 15 amino acids. CDR1 SGHTA and CDR2 FQGNSA come from the germline V gene. V was pared by 4 bases and J by 5 bases, with 5 bases of the junction left unmatched. The CDR3 DNA is TGTGCCAGCAGCTATAGCGGGGGGGGTAAAGATACGCAGTATTTT. Translated, it gives CASSYSGGGKDTQYF.

This clonotype was seen a handful of times. The rearrangement links TRBV28 to TRBJ2-3, with 7 positions matching TRBD2. J gave up 2 bases and V 6 bases, and 5 bases lay outside the gene matches. CDR1 is MDHEN and CDR2 is SYDVKM in the germline V gene. The CDR3 length is 14 residues. Written as DNA, the CDR3 is TGTGCCAGCAGCACTAGCGATAACACAGATACGCAGTATTTT. Residues: CASSTSDNTDTQYF.